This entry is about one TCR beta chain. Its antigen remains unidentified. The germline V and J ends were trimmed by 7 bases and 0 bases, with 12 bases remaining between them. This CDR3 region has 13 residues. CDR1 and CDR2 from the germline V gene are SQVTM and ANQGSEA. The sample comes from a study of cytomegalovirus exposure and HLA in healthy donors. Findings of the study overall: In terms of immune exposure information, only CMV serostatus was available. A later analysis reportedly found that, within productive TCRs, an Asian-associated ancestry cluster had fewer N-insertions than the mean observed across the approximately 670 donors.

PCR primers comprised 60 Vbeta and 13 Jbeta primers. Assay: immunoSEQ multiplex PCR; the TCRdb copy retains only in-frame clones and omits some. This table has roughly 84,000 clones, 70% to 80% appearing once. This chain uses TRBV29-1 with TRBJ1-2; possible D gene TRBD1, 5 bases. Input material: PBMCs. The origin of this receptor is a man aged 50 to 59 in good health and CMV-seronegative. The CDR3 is CSGLGGTNYGYTF. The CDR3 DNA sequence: TGCAGCGGTCTGGGGGGAACTAACTATGGCTACACCTTC.